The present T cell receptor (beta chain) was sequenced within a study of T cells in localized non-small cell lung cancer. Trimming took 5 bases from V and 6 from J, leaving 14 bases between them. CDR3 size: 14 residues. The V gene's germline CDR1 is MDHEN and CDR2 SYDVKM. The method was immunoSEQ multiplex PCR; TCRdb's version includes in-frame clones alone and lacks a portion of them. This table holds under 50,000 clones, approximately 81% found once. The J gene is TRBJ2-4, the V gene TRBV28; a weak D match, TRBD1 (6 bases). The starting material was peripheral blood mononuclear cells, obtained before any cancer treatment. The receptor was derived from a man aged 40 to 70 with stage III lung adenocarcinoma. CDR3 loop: CASSNYRVGNIQYF. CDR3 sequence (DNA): TGTGCCAGCAGTAATTACAGGGTCGGAAACATTCAGTACTTC.